The source of this T cell receptor (beta chain) is a study of cytomegalovirus exposure and HLA in healthy donors. This clone has more than one count but fewer than ten. Its antigen is not known. General study points: Reports indicated that the classifier achieved high specificity and sensitivity in diagnosing cytomegalovirus status.

Germline V CDR1 and CDR2: SGHRS, YFSETQ. The CDR3 spans 14 residues. V was shortened by 0 bases and J by 5 bases, with 11 bases between the two germline ends. The primer mix had 60 Vbeta and 13 Jbeta primers. This table comes from immunoSEQ multiplex PCR, and its TCRdb copy is limited to in-frame clones, with some not included. The sample consists of around 250,000 clones, about 81% of them appearing once. This rearrangement joins TRBV5-1 to TRBJ1-1, with TRBD1 as a possible D gene (5 bases). The receptor's source is a woman aged 60-75 years in good health and CMV-seropositive. The sequenced sample was PBMCs. The CDR3 region has the DNA TGCGCCAGCAGCTTGGAGGAGGGGAGAACTGAAGCTTTCTTT. It yields the protein CASSLEEGRTEAFF.